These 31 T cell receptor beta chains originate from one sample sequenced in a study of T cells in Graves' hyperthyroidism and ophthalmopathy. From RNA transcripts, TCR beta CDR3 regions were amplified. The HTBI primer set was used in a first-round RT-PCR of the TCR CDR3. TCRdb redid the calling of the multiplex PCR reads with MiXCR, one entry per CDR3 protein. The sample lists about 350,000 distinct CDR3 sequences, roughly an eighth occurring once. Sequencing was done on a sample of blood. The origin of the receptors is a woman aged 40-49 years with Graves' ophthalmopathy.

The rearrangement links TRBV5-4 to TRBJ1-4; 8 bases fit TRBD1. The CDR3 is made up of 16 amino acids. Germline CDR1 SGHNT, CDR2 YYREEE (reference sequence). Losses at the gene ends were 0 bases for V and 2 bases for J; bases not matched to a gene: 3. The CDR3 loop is CASSLGTGLTNEKLFF. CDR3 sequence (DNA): TGTGCCAGCAGCTTGGGGACAGGGCTCACTAATGAAAAACTGTTTTTT.

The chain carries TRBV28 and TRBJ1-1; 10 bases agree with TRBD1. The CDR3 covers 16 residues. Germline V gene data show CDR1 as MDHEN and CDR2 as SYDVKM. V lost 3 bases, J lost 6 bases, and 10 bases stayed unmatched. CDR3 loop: CASSFSPGTGAPEAFF. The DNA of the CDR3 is TGTGCCAGCAGTTTCTCCCCTGGGACAGGGGCCCCTGAAGCTTTCTTT. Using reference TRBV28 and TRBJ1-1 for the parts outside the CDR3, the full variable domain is DVKVTQSSRYLVKRTGEKVFLECVQDMDHENMFWYRQDPGLGLRLIYFSYDVKMKEKGDIPEGYSVSREKKERFSLILESASTNQTSMYLCASSFSPGTGAPEAFFGQGTRLTVV.

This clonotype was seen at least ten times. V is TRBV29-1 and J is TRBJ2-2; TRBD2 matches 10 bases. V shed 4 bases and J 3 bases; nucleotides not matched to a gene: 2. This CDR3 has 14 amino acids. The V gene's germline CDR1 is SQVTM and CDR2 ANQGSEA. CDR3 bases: TGCAGCGTTGGTCTAGCGGGGGACACCGGGGAGCTGTTTTTT. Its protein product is CSVGLAGDTGELFF.

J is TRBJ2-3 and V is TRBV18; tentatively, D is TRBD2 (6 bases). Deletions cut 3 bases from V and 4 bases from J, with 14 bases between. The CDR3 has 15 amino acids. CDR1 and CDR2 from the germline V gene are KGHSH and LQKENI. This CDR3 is CASSPGLSQADTQYF. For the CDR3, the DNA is TGTGCCAGCTCACCGGGACTCAGTCAAGCAGATACGCAGTATTTT.

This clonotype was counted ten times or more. The CDR3 region is CASSLGLAFADTQYF. Here the CDR3 DNA reads TGCGCCAGCAGCTTGGGACTAGCGTTTGCAGATACGCAGTATTTT. The rearrangement joins TRBV5-1 to TRBJ2-3; TRBD2 agrees at 8 bases. The CDR3 has 15 residues. CDR1 SGHRS and CDR2 YFSETQ come from the germline V gene. Germline trimming cut 0 bases from V and 4 bases from J; bases unmatched to any gene: 4.

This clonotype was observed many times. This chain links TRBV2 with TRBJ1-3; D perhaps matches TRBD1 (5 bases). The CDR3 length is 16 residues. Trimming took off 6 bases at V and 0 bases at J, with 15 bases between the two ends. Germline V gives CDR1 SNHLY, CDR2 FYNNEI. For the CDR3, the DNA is TGTGCCAGCAGCGAGACGGGGCCTCGCTCTGGAAACACCATATATTTT. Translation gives CASSETGPRSGNTIYF.

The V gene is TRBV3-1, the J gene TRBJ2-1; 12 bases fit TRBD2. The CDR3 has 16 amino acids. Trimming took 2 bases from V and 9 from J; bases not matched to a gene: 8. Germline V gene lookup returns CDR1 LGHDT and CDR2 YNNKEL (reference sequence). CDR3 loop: CASSQNLAGGRSEQFF. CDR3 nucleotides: TGTGCCAGCAGCCAAAACCTAGCGGGGGGGCGAAGTGAGCAGTTCTTC.

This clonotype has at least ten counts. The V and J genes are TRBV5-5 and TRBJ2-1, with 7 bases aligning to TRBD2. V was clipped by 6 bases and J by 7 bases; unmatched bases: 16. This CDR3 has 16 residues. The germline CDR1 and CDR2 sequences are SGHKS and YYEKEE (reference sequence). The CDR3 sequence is CASIPRVGRENNEQFF. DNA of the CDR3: TGTGCCAGCATCCCCCGTGTCGGGCGGGAGAATAATGAGCAGTTCTTC.

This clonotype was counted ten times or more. The CDR3 DNA sequence: TGTGCCAGCAGCTTATCCCTGGGGCGAAACGTTGAAGCTTTCTTT. The encoded protein is CASSLSLGRNVEAFF. This chain uses TRBV7-9 with TRBJ1-1; a possible D gene is TRBD1 (5 bases). The CDR3 totals 15 residues. The V end was cut by 2 bases, the J end by 7 bases, with 17 bases between. From germline, CDR1 is SEHNR and CDR2 FQNEAQ (reference sequence).

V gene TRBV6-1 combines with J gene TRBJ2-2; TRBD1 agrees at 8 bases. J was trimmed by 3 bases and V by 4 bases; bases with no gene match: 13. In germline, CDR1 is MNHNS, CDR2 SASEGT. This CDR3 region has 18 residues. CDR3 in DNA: TGTGCCAGCAGTGGGACAGGGAAGGGGGAAAAGGACACCGGGGAGCTGTTTTTT. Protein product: CASSGTGKGEKDTGELFF.

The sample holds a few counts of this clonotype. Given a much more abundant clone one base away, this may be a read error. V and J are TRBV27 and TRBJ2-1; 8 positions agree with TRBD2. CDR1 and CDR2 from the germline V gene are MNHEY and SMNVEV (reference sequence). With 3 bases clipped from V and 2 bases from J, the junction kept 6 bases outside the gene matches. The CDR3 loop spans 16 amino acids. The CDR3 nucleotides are TGTGCCAGCAGTTTTGTAGCGGGACACCCCTACAATGAGCAGTTCTTC. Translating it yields CASSFVAGHPYNEQFF.

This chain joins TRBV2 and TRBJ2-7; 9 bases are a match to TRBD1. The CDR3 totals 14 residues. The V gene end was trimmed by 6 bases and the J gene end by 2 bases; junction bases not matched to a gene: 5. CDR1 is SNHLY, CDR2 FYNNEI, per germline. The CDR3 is CASRRGQGPYEQYF. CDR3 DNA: TGTGCCAGCAGACGGGGACAGGGCCCCTACGAGCAGTACTTC.

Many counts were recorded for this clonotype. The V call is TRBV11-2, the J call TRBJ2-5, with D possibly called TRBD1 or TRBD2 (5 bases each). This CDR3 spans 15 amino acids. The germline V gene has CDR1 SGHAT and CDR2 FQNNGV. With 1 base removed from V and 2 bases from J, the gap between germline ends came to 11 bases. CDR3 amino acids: CASSLGQTTQETQYF. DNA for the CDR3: TGTGCCAGCAGCTTAGGACAGACTACGCAAGAGACCCAGTACTTC.

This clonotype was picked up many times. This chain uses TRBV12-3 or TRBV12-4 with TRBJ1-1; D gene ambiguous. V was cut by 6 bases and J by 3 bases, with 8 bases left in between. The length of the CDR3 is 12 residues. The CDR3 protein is CASSLRYTEAFF. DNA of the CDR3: TGTGCCAGCAGCCTTAGGTACACTGAAGCTTTCTTT.

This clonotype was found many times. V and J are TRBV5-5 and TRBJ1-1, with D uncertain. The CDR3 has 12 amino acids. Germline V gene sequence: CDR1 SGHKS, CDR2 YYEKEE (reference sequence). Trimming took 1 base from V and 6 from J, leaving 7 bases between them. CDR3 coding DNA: TGTGCCAGCAGCTTGCTTGGCGCTGAAGCTTTCTTT. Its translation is CASSLLGAEAFF.

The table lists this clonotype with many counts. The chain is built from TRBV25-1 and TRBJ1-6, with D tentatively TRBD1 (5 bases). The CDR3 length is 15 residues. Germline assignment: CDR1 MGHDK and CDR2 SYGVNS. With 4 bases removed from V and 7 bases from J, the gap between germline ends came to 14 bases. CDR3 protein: CASSASGPMNSPLHF. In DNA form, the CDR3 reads TGTGCCAGCAGTGCTTCGGGACCGATGAATTCACCCCTCCACTTT.

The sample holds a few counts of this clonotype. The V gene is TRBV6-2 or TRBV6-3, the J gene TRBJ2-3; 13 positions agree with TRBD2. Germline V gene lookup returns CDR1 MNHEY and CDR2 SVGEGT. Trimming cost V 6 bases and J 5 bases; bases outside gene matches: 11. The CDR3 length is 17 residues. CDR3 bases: TGTGCCAGCAGCCAGGGAACGGGACTAGCGGGACGAGATACGCAGTATTTT. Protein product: CASSQGTGLAGRDTQYF.

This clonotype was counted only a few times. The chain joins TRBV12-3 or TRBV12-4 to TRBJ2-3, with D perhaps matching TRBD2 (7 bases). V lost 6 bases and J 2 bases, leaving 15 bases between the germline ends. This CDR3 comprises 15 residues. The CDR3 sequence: CASSARGGATDTQYF. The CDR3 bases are TGTGCCAGCAGCGCGAGGGGGGGGGCCACAGATACGCAGTATTTT.

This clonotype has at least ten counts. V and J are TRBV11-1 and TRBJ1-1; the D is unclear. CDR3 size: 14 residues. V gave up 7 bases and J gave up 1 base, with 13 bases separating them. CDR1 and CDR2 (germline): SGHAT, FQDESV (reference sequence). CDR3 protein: CASKKSPQNTEAFF. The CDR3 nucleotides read TGTGCCAGCAAAAAAAGTCCCCAGAACACTGAAGCTTTCTTT.

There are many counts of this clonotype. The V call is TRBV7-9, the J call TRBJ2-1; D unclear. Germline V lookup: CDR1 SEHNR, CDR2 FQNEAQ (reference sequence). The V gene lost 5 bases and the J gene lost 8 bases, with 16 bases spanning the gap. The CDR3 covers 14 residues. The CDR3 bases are TGTGCCAGCAGCGTGGTCCGTCAAATCGATGAGCAGTTCTTC. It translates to CASSVVRQIDEQFF.

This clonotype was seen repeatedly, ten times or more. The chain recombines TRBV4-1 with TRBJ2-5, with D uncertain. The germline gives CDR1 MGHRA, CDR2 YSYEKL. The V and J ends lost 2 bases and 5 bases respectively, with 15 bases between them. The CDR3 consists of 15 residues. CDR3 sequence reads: CASSQLEGSGETQYF. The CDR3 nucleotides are TGCGCCAGCAGCCAACTTGAAGGCAGTGGGGAGACCCAGTACTTC.

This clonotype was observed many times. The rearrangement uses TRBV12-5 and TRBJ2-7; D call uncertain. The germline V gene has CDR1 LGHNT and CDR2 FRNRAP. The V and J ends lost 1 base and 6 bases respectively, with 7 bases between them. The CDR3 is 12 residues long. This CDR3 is CASGLESAEQYF. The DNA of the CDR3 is TGTGCTAGTGGTTTGGAAAGCGCCGAGCAGTACTTC.

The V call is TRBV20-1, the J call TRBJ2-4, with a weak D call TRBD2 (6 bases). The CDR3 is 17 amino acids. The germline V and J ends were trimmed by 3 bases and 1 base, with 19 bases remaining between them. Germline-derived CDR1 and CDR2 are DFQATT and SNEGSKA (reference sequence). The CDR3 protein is CSASLSAAGWAKNIQYF. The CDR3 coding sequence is TGCAGTGCTAGTCTAAGCGCGGCGGGGTGGGCCAAAAACATTCAGTACTTC.

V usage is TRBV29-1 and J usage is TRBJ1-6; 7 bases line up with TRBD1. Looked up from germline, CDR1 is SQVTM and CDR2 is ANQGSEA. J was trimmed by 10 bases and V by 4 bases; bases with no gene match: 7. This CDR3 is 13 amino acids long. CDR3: CSVGDSRGSPLHF. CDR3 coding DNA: TGCAGCGTTGGGGACAGTCGGGGGTCACCCCTCCACTTT.

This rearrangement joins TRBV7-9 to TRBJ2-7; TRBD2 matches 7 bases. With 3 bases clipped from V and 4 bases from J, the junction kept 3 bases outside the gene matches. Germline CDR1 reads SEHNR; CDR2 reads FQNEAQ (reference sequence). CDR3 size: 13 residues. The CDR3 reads CASSLGEGYEQYF. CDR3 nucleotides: TGTGCCAGCAGCTTGGGGGAGGGTTACGAGCAGTACTTC.

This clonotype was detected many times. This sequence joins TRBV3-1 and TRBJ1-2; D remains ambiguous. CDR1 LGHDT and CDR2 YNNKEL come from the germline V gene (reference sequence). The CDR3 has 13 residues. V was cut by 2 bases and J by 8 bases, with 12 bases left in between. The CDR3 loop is CASSQSLGYGYTF. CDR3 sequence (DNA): TGTGCCAGCAGCCAAAGTTTAGGTTACGGCTACACCTTC.

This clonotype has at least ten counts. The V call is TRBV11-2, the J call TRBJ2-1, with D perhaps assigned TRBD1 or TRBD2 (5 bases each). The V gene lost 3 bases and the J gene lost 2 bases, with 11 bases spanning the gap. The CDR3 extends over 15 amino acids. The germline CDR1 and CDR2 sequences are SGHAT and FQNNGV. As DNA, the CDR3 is TGTGCCAGCAGCTTGTGGGACCAGACCTACAATGAGCAGTTCTTC. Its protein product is CASSLWDQTYNEQFF.

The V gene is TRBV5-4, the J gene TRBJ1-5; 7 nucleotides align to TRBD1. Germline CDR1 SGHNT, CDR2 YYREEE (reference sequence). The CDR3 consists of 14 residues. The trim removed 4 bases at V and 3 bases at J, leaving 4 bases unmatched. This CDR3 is CASSQQGPNQPQHF. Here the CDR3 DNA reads TGTGCCAGCAGCCAACAGGGGCCCAATCAGCCCCAGCATTTT. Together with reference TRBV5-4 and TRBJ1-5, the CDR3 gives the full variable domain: ETGVTQSPTHLIKTRGQQVTLRCSSQSGHNTVSWYQQALGQGPQFIFQYYREEENGRGNFPPRFSGLQFPNYSSELNVNALELDDSALYLCASSQQGPNQPQHFGDGTRLSIL.

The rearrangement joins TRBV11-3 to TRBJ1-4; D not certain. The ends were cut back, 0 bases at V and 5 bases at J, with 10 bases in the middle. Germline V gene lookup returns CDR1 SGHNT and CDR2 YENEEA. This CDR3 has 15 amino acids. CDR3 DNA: TGTGCCAGCAGCTTAGATGGGCGGGAAAATGAAAAACTGTTTTTT. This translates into CASSLDGRENEKLFF. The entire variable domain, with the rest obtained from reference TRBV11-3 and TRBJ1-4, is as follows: EAGVVQSPRYKIIEKKQPVAFWCNPISGHNTLYWYLQNLGQGPELLIRYENEEAVDDSQLPKDRFSAERLKGVDSTLKIQPAELGDSAVYLCASSLDGRENEKLFFGSGTQLSVL.

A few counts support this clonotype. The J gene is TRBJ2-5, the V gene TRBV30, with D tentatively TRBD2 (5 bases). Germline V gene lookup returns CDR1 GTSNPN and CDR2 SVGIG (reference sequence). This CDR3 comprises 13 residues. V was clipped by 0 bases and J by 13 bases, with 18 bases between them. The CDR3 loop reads CAWSVSMRALPYF. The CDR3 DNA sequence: TGTGCCTGGAGTGTATCAATGAGGGCCCTCCCGTACTTC.

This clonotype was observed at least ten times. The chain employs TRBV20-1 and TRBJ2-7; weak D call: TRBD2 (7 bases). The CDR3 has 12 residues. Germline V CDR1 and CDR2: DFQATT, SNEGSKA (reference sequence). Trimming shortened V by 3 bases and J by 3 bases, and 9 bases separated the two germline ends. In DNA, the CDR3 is TGCAGTGCTAGCGGGGGGCTCTACGAGCAGTACTTC. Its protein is CSASGGLYEQYF.